These 30 T cell receptor beta chains were sequenced from one sample in a study of identical twins. MiXCR, applied by TCRdb to the 5' RACE reads, yields one record per CDR3 protein. The table has approximately 550,000 distinct CDR3 sequences, 20% to 25% seen once. This same sample was also taken into another study, of yellow fever vaccine responses in identical twins.

The sequencing input was CD4+ T cells sorted from blood. Receptors were obtained from a woman under 30 in good health.

The chain uses TRBV11-2 and TRBJ2-2; the D gene is possibly TRBD2 (6 bases). CDR3 size: 17 residues. Germline V gene sequence: CDR1 SGHAT, CDR2 FQNNGV. V was trimmed by 6 bases and J by 2 bases, leaving 19 bases between them. The DNA for the CDR3 is TGTGCCAGCAGAGAAACTATCGGGGACTTAAACACCGGGGAGCTGTTTTTT. Its translation: CASRETIGDLNTGELFF.

This clonotype was observed a few times. V gene TRBV7-2 combines with J gene TRBJ2-1, with D tentatively TRBD1 (5 bases). Germline values: CDR1 SGHTA, CDR2 FQGNSA. Trimming left V 3 bases short and J 4 bases short, with 16 bases between. The CDR3 totals 16 residues. The CDR3 loop reads CASSLSSGSIYNEQFF. For the CDR3, the DNA is TGTGCCAGCAGCTTGTCCTCAGGGTCTATTTACAATGAGCAGTTCTTC.

This chain uses TRBV27 with TRBJ2-7; TRBD1 or TRBD2 may be the D gene (6 bases each). CDR1 and CDR2 (germline): MNHEY, SMNVEV (reference sequence). The CDR3 length is 18 residues. Trimming stripped 5 bases from V and 3 bases from J, with 26 bases between. The chain's CDR3 is CASSDFGGESTGVYEQYF. CDR3 DNA: TGTGCCAGCAGTGACTTTGGGGGCGAGTCAACGGGAGTCTACGAGCAGTACTTC.

The sample holds a few counts of this clonotype. An end of the junction differs from the germline gene, which may be a read error. The V and J genes are TRBV12-3 or TRBV12-4 and TRBJ2-5; 12 nucleotides agree with TRBD2. The CDR3 is 13 amino acids. The CDR3 region is CASSLGTSGVSHF. The CDR3 bases are TGTGCCAGCAGTTTAGGGACTAGCGGGGTTTCGCACTTC.

This clonotype was found a few times. This chain joins TRBV12-3 or TRBV12-4 and TRBJ2-2; 7 positions agree with TRBD1. With V trimmed by 7 bases and J by 8 bases, 4 bases remained unmatched. The CDR3 covers 12 residues. CDR3 region: CASNSGQGELFF. CDR3 in DNA: TGTGCCAGCAACTCGGGACAGGGGGAGCTGTTTTTT.

The genes are TRBV7-7 and TRBJ2-5; a weak D match, TRBD2 (6 bases). The V end lost 5 bases, the J end lost 5 bases, and 15 bases lay between the germline ends. In germline, CDR1 is SSHAT, CDR2 FNYEAQ (reference sequence). The CDR3 is 14 amino acids. CDR3 sequence: CASSLRLEGETQYF. DNA for the CDR3: TGTGCCAGCAGCCTCCGATTGGAGGGGGAGACCCAGTACTTC. Full variable domain (missing parts from reference TRBV7-7 and TRBJ2-5): GAGVSQSPRYKVTKRGQDVTLRCDPISSHATLYWYQQALGQGPEFLTYFNYEAQPDKSGLPSDRFSAERPEGSISTLTIQRTEQRDSAMYRCASSLRLEGETQYFGPGTRLLVL.

This clonotype has only a few counts. The chain uses TRBV9 and TRBJ2-5, with D maybe TRBD1 (5 bases). CDR1 is SGDLS and CDR2 is YYNGEE in the germline V gene. Trimming stripped 4 bases from V and 5 bases from J, with 15 bases between. CDR3 length: 14 amino acids. The CDR3: CASSPKPGSETQYF. The CDR3, as DNA: TGTGCCAGCAGCCCCAAGCCAGGGTCGGAGACCCAGTACTTC. Looking up the rest from reference TRBV9 and TRBJ2-5 gives the full variable domain: DSGVTQTPKHLITATGQRVTLRCSPRSGDLSVYWYQQSLDQGLQFLIQYYNGEERAKGNILERFSAQQFPDLHSELNLSSLELGDSALYFCASSPKPGSETQYFGPGTRLLVL.

The chain links TRBV3-1 to TRBJ2-6; D gene uncertain. There are 17 residues in the CDR3. Trimming pared 3 bases from V and 0 bases from J, leaving 12 bases between. Germline lookup yields CDR1 LGHDT and CDR2 YNNKEL (reference sequence). CDR3 amino acids: CASSQIPASSGANVLTF. In nucleotides, the CDR3 is TGTGCCAGCAGCCAGATCCCAGCGAGCTCTGGGGCCAACGTCCTGACTTTC.

This clonotype was detected only a few times. V usage is TRBV19 and J usage is TRBJ2-1; tentative D call: TRBD2 (6 bases). CDR3 length: 16 residues. V was clipped by 4 bases and J by 3 bases, with 16 bases between them. CDR1 and CDR2 (germline): LNHDA, SQIVND (reference sequence). DNA for the CDR3: TGTGCCAGTAGTAATGGGAGGAACGTCCTCTACAATGAGCAGTTCTTC. Protein: CASSNGRNVLYNEQFF.

The chain combines TRBV4-1 with TRBJ2-3; a possible D gene is TRBD1 (5 bases). The germline CDR1 and CDR2 sequences are MGHRA and YSYEKL. V shed 2 bases and J shed 10 bases, with 22 bases lying between them. The CDR3 runs 16 residues. The CDR3 sequence: CASSQLEAAKGYAQYF. CDR3 coding DNA: TGCGCCAGCAGCCAACTCGAGGCAGCTAAGGGGTACGCGCAGTATTTT.

This clonotype was detected only a few times. J is TRBJ2-3 and V is TRBV7-9; a weak D match, TRBD2 (6 bases). This CDR3 is 16 amino acids long. V lost 4 bases, J lost 1 base, and 15 bases lay in between. Germline V lookup: CDR1 SEHNR, CDR2 FQNEAQ (reference sequence). The chain's CDR3 is CASSYGEDLGTDTQYF. In nucleotides, the CDR3 is TGTGCCAGCAGCTACGGGGAGGATCTTGGCACAGATACGCAGTATTTT.

This clonotype was seen more than once but under ten times. This chain links TRBV12-3 or TRBV12-4 with TRBJ2-3; 8 bases are shared with TRBD1. J lost 3 bases, V lost 5 bases, and 7 bases had no gene match. There are 15 residues in the CDR3. The CDR3, as DNA: TGTGCCAGCAGTGAACAGGGGGGTAAGACAGATACGCAGTATTTT. Protein: CASSEQGGKTDTQYF.

The chain combines TRBV7-1 with TRBJ1-3, with TRBD1 as a possible D gene (5 bases). TRBV7-1 is noted as an ORF with a role that remains uncertain. The V end was cut by 3 bases, the J end by 2 bases, with 14 bases between. The CDR3 extends over 16 amino acids. The CDR3 bases are TGTGCCAGCAGCTCGGGGGACCCTCGGACTGGAAACACCATATATTTT. Its translation: CASSSGDPRTGNTIYF.

In this sample, this clonotype turned up once. The chain has TRBV7-8 and TRBJ2-2; D is possibly TRBD2 (5 bases). V lost 3 bases and J 2 bases, leaving 10 bases between the germline ends. This CDR3 region has 15 residues. CDR1 and CDR2 (germline): SGHVS, FQNEAQ. The CDR3 bases are TGTGCCAGCAGCTTCATTGCGGGTAACACCGGGGAGCTGTTTTTT. Encoded protein: CASSFIAGNTGELFF.

This chain joins TRBV10-2 and TRBJ2-3; D unclear. The CDR3 covers 12 residues. Trimming cost V 4 bases and J 8 bases, with 10 bases left between them. CDR1 and CDR2 (germline): WSHSY, SAAADI. CDR3 in amino acids: CASSVVDGTQYF. In nucleotides, the CDR3 is TGCGCCAGCAGTGTGGTCGACGGTACGCAGTATTTT.

In its sample, this clonotype was seen a few times. The rearrangement uses TRBV7-8 and TRBJ1-5, with D unresolved. CDR3 length equals 16 residues. V was shortened by 4 bases and J by 0 bases, with 13 bases between the two germline ends. From germline, CDR1 is SGHVS and CDR2 FQNEAQ. In nucleotides, the CDR3 is TGTGCCAGCAGCTCCTCGACGGAGTATAGCAATCAGCCCCAGCATTTT. It is translated as CASSSSTEYSNQPQHF.

In its sample, this clonotype was seen a few times. The CDR3 spells CASSFNHGELFF. In DNA form, the CDR3 reads TGTGCCAGCAGCTTTAATCACGGGGAGCTGTTTTTT. The gene calls are TRBV7-9 and TRBJ2-2; D gene unclear. This CDR3 is built from 12 residues. CDR1 SEHNR and CDR2 FQNEAQ come from the germline V gene (reference sequence). Trimming cost V 3 bases and J 7 bases, with 6 bases left between them.

The chain has TRBV6-6 and TRBJ1-5; TRBD1 might be the D (6 bases). Trimming took 0 bases from V and 9 from J, leaving 9 bases between them. Per the germline V gene, CDR1 is MNHNY and CDR2 is SVGAGI (reference sequence). This CDR3 spans 13 amino acids. In DNA form, the CDR3 reads TGTGCCAGCAGTTACTCGATACAGGGGCCCCAGCATTTT. Encoded protein: CASSYSIQGPQHF.

V and J are TRBV5-6 and TRBJ2-7; 11 bases are a match to TRBD1. The V gene end was trimmed by 3 bases and the J gene end by 3 bases; junction bases not matched to a gene: 5. Germline-derived CDR1 and CDR2 are SGHDT and YYEEEE. There are 15 residues in the CDR3. CDR3 coding DNA: TGTGCCAGCAGCTCCTCCGGGACAGGGGGCTACGAGCAGTACGTC. It yields the protein CASSSSGTGGYEQYV.

This chain links TRBV7-8 with TRBJ1-1; D call uncertain. Trimming removed 4 bases at V and 1 base at J, with 10 bases between. The CDR3 sequence is 14 residues long. Per germline, CDR1 SGHVS and CDR2 FQNEAQ. CDR3 amino acids: CASSSLGKNTEAFF. CDR3 nucleotide sequence: TGTGCCAGCAGCTCCCTAGGGAAGAACACTGAAGCTTTCTTT.

The V gene is TRBV25-1, the J gene TRBJ1-2; possibly TRBD1 for D (5 bases). The CDR3 has 14 amino acids. Trimming stripped 3 bases from V and 4 bases from J, with 12 bases between. Per the germline V gene, CDR1 is MGHDK and CDR2 is SYGVNS. The CDR3 DNA reads as TGTGCCAGCAGTGATTTAAGGGGAGCCTATGGCTACACCTTC. It is translated as CASSDLRGAYGYTF.

The gene calls are TRBV20-1 and TRBJ2-3; maybe TRBD1 (5 bases). The CDR3 sequence is 16 residues long. Looked up from germline, CDR1 is DFQATT and CDR2 is SNEGSKA (reference sequence). The germline V and J ends were trimmed by 4 bases and 0 bases, with 17 bases remaining between them. CDR3 protein: CSATPTQGLSTDTQYF. DNA of the CDR3: TGCAGTGCTACCCCAACTCAGGGTCTTAGCACAGATACGCAGTATTTT.

This chain's CDR3 is CASSLATGLGEAFF. The CDR3 nucleotides read TGTGCCAGCAGCTTGGCCACGGGGCTGGGTGAAGCTTTCTTT. The chain carries TRBV5-6 and TRBJ1-1; D perhaps matches TRBD1 (5 bases). The CDR3 has 14 amino acids. Trimming left V 0 bases short and J 7 bases short, with 13 bases between. Germline lookup yields CDR1 SGHDT and CDR2 YYEEEE.

The chain joins TRBV6-1 to TRBJ1-2; the D gene is possibly TRBD1 (6 bases). This CDR3 spans 15 amino acids. The germline gives CDR1 MNHNS, CDR2 SASEGT. V was trimmed by 2 bases and J by 6 bases, leaving 16 bases between them. CDR3 sequence reads: CASSEIWRQGNGYTF. CDR3 coding DNA: TGTGCCAGCAGTGAAATTTGGCGGCAGGGGAATGGCTACACCTTC.

This clonotype has only a few counts. The gene calls are TRBV6-5 and TRBJ2-5; 7 nucleotides align to TRBD1. The V gene's germline CDR1 is MNHEY and CDR2 SVGAGI. This CDR3 contains 18 residues. Germline trimming cut 2 bases from V and 3 bases from J; bases unmatched to any gene: 15. The CDR3 protein is CASSYRPGQTGLEETQYF. CDR3 coding DNA: TGTGCCAGCAGTTACCGACCGGGACAGACAGGGTTGGAAGAGACCCAGTACTTC.

In its sample, this clonotype was seen a few times. This sequence joins TRBV20-1 and TRBJ2-1; 9 positions match TRBD2. There are 18 residues in the CDR3. Trimming took 0 bases from V and 1 from J; bases not matched to a gene: 10. Germline V gives CDR1 DFQATT, CDR2 SNEGSKA (reference sequence). CDR3 sequence (DNA): TGCAGTGCTAGAGATTTAGCTAGCGGGACGCTATCCTACAATGAGCAGTTCTTC. It specifies CSARDLASGTLSYNEQFF.

This clonotype has a handful of counts. The gene calls are TRBV13 and TRBJ1-6; 7 bases agree with TRBD1. The CDR3 loop spans 14 amino acids. V gave up 2 bases and J gave up 8 bases; unmatched junction bases: 3. Germline V CDR1 and CDR2: PRHDT, FYEKMQ (reference sequence). The CDR3: CASSLNRGDSPLHF. CDR3 bases: TGTGCCAGCAGCTTAAACAGGGGTGATTCACCCCTCCACTTT.

In this sample, this clonotype turned up a few times. The chain couples TRBV24-1 to TRBJ2-5; a possible D gene is TRBD1 (5 bases). Germline V gene data show CDR1 as KGHDR and CDR2 as SFDVKD. V was shortened by 1 base and J by 4 bases, with 12 bases between the two germline ends. The CDR3 length is 15 residues. As DNA, the CDR3 is TGTGCCACCAGTGATTTCAAGGCAGGGTCAGAGACCCAGTACTTC. Translating gives CATSDFKAGSETQYF.

This clonotype occurred a few times. CDR3 protein: CASLGGDYGYTF. CDR3 DNA: TGCGCCAGCCTGGGGGGTGACTATGGCTACACCTTC. The chain is built from TRBV10-2 and TRBJ1-2, with D possibly matching TRBD1 (5 bases). V was shortened by 8 bases and J by 3 bases, with 10 bases between the two germline ends. The length of the CDR3 is 12 residues. The germline V gene has CDR1 WSHSY and CDR2 SAAADI.

This chain uses TRBV5-8 with TRBJ2-1, with TRBD2 matching 7 bases. Germline assignment: CDR1 SGHTS and CDR2 YDEGEE. CDR3 length: 14 residues. With 0 bases clipped from V and 9 bases from J, the junction kept 6 bases outside the gene matches. DNA for the CDR3: TGTGCCAGCAGCTTGGGGGACTACGCGGGTGAGCAGTTCTTC. This codes for CASSLGDYAGEQFF.